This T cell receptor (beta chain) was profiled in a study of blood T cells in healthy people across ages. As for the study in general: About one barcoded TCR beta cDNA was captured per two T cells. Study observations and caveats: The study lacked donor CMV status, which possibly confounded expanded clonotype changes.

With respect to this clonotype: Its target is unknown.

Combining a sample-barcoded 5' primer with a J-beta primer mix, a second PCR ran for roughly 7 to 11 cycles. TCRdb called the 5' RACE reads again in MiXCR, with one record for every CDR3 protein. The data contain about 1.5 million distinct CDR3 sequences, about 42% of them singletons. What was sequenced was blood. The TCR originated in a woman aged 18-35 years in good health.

The CDR3 region is CSAVAGIENEKLFF. The CDR3 DNA reads as TGCAGTGCGGTGGCCGGGATAGAGAATGAAAAACTGTTTTTT. V gene TRBV20-1 combines with J gene TRBJ1-4, with D unresolved. Trimming pared 6 bases from V and 5 bases from J, leaving 16 bases between. Germline lookup yields CDR1 DFQATT and CDR2 SNEGSKA (reference sequence). The CDR3 covers 14 residues.